One sample yielded the 24 T cell receptor beta chains listed below, sequenced in a study of T cell repertoires and HLA-DP antigens. Measured with immunoSEQ multiplex PCR; TCRdb has only the in-frame clones, and not every one. This sample yields around 90,000 clones, of which around 86% are seen a single time; 1.7% belongs to the top ten. Their antigens are not known. Sequencing was performed on CD4+ T cells from PBMCs. The receptors were gathered from a man over 45 in good health and CMV-seronegative.

The CDR3: CAWEARGNTEAFF. CDR3 DNA sequence: TGTGCCTGGGAGGCCAGGGGGAACACTGAAGCTTTCTTT. This sequence joins TRBV30 and TRBJ1-1; D might be TRBD1 (6 bases). Per germline, CDR1 GTSNPN and CDR2 SVGIG (reference sequence). Trimming pared 5 bases from V and 1 base from J, leaving 11 bases between. CDR3 length: 13 amino acids.

This clone came up once. The genes are TRBV28 and TRBJ1-2, with D possibly TRBD1 on 5 matching bases. Trimming removed 4 bases at V and 3 bases at J, with 18 bases between. There are 16 residues in the CDR3. CDR1 is MDHEN and CDR2 is SYDVKM in the germline V gene. CDR3 sequence: CASSYPPPQGDYGYTF. CDR3 bases: TGTGCCAGCAGTTACCCCCCCCCACAAGGGGACTATGGCTACACCTTC.

This chain connects TRBV29-1 to TRBJ2-3; D call uncertain. Trimming removed 3 bases from V and 0 bases from J, with 16 bases in between. CDR1 is SQVTM and CDR2 is ANQGSEA in the germline V gene. The length of the CDR3 is 16 residues. CDR3 residues: CSVDNLSGLSTDTQYF. In nucleotides, the CDR3 is TGCAGCGTTGATAACCTTTCCGGCTTGAGCACAGATACGCAGTATTTT.

This chain links TRBV7-8 with TRBJ1-6; no clear D gene. CDR1 SGHVS and CDR2 FQNEAQ come from the germline V gene. This CDR3 is built from 15 residues. The V end lost 5 bases, the J end lost 0 bases, and 8 bases lay between the germline ends. The CDR3 is CASSPGSSYNSPLHF. The CDR3 region has the DNA TGTGCCAGCAGCCCCGGGAGCTCCTATAATTCACCCCTCCACTTT.

V is TRBV29-1 and J is TRBJ2-5, with D possibly matching TRBD2 (5 bases). CDR3 length equals 12 residues. V was pared by 6 bases and J by 5 bases, with 13 bases between. CDR1 SQVTM and CDR2 ANQGSEA come from the germline V gene. As DNA, the CDR3 is TGCAGCGTGGAGGTAAGGGAGGAGACCCAGTACTTC. It translates to CSVEVREETQYF.

The chain carries TRBV18 and TRBJ2-7, with D uncertain. V lost 2 bases, J lost 2 bases, and 10 bases lay in between. This CDR3 has 14 residues. The germline V gene has CDR1 KGHSH and CDR2 LQKENI. DNA for the CDR3: TGTGCCAGCTCACCAGTCCCAGGCGCCTACGAGCAGTACTTC. It translates to CASSPVPGAYEQYF.

The chain carries TRBV27 and TRBJ2-1; 12 bases match TRBD2. Germline-derived CDR1 and CDR2 are MNHEY and SMNVEV (reference sequence). Losses at the gene ends were 4 bases for V and 4 bases for J; bases not matched to a gene: 5. CDR3 length: 16 residues. In DNA, the CDR3 is TGTGCCAGCAGTTCCCGACTAGCGGGAGCTTACAATGAGCAGTTCTTC. Residues: CASSSRLAGAYNEQFF.

The chain joins TRBV5-5 to TRBJ1-1; D gene uncertain. CDR1 SGHKS and CDR2 YYEKEE come from the germline V gene (reference sequence). The CDR3 runs 14 residues. Trimming cost V 3 bases and J 5 bases, with 14 bases left between them. As DNA, the CDR3 is TGTGCCAGCAGCTACCCCGAATTGGCGACTGAAGCTTTCTTT. Protein sequence: CASSYPELATEAFF.

This clone has a handful of counts. The chain has TRBV10-2 and TRBJ2-3, with 9 bases that match TRBD2. The germline V gene has CDR1 WSHSY and CDR2 SAAADI. This CDR3 has 17 amino acids. V was pared by 2 bases and J by 6 bases, with 12 bases of the junction left unmatched. CDR3 sequence: CASSEIGLGGGADTQYF. CDR3 coding DNA: TGCGCCAGCAGTGAGATAGGGCTTGGCGGGGGGGCGGATACGCAGTATTTT.

This chain uses TRBV19 with TRBJ1-2, with no clear D. Germline-derived CDR1 and CDR2 are LNHDA and SQIVND (reference sequence). V lost 5 bases, J lost 8 bases, and 15 bases lay in between. This CDR3 spans 13 amino acids. In nucleotides, the CDR3 is TGTGCCAGTAGTGGTGGACTGCTGGGGGGCTACACCTTC. Protein sequence: CASSGGLLGGYTF.

The chain uses TRBV11-2 and TRBJ2-5; no clear D gene. V lost 3 bases, J lost 1 base, and 6 bases lay in between. The germline V gene encodes CDR1 SGHAT and CDR2 FQNNGV. CDR3 size: 13 residues. DNA for the CDR3: TGTGCCAGCAGCTTCGGCAGCCAAGAGACCCAGTACTTC. It is translated as CASSFGSQETQYF.

V gene TRBV9 combines with J gene TRBJ1-5; D uncertain. CDR3 length equals 14 residues. V lost 1 base and J lost 1, with 6 bases in between. Germline CDR1 SGDLS, CDR2 YYNGEE. The DNA of the CDR3 is TGTGCCAGCAGCGTAAGAGAGAGCAATCAGCCCCAGCATTTT. Amino acids: CASSVRESNQPQHF.

The rearrangement links TRBV7-3 to TRBJ1-2; TRBD1 matches at 7 bases. CDR3 length: 14 amino acids. Germline loops: CDR1 SGHTA, CDR2 FQGTGA. Trimming cost V 2 bases and J 5 bases; bases outside gene matches: 5. The CDR3 spells CASSLARGEYGYTF. CDR3 in DNA: TGTGCCAGCAGCTTAGCCAGGGGGGAATATGGCTACACCTTC.

This chain connects TRBV7-9 to TRBJ2-5; no clear D gene. The V gene's germline CDR1 is SEHNR and CDR2 FQNEAQ (reference sequence). This CDR3 contains 14 residues. Trimming removed 0 bases from V and 5 bases from J, with 10 bases in between. The CDR3 region is CASSLAFGGETQYF. The DNA for the CDR3 is TGTGCCAGCAGCTTAGCCTTTGGTGGGGAGACCCAGTACTTC.

V gene TRBV19 combines with J gene TRBJ2-7; the D is unclear. V lost 3 bases and J lost 3, with 12 bases in between. The germline V gene encodes CDR1 LNHDA and CDR2 SQIVND (reference sequence). CDR3 length equals 14 residues. CDR3 in DNA: TGTGCCAGTAGTATTAAGGTCCTCTACTACGAGCAGTACTTC. This encodes CASSIKVLYYEQYF.

V and J are TRBV27 and TRBJ2-5, with D hard to call. V lost 5 bases and J 3 bases, leaving 10 bases between the germline ends. This CDR3 contains 13 residues. Germline loops: CDR1 MNHEY, CDR2 SMNVEV (reference sequence). For the CDR3, the DNA is TGTGCCAGCAGTAACAGAGAAAAAGAGACCCAGTACTTC. It yields the protein CASSNREKETQYF.

To note about this clone: The same CDR3 is also encoded by other DNA sequences in this sample. This chain connects TRBV6-5 to TRBJ1-1; TRBD1 agrees at 8 bases. The trim removed 5 bases at V and 2 bases at J, leaving 7 bases unmatched. CDR1 and CDR2 from the germline V gene are MNHEY and SVGAGI. The CDR3 contains 15 residues. CDR3 loop: CASSPARGPNTEAFF. As DNA, the CDR3 is TGTGCCAGCAGTCCCGCCAGGGGGCCAAACACTGAAGCTTTCTTT.

The gene calls are TRBV7-2 and TRBJ1-1; TRBD1 aligns across 7 bases. This CDR3 contains 13 residues. The J segment lost 1 base and the V segment lost 6 bases, leaving 2 bases of the junction unmatched. Germline values: CDR1 SGHTA, CDR2 FQGNSA. Here the CDR3 reads CASRQGRNTEAFF. The DNA for the CDR3 is TGTGCCAGCAGACAGGGGAGGAACACTGAAGCTTTCTTT.

The chain carries TRBV7-2 and TRBJ2-2, with 11 bases identical to TRBD2. CDR3 length: 16 residues. V lost 5 bases and J lost 1; bases outside the gene matches: 3. The germline V gene encodes CDR1 SGHTA and CDR2 FQGNSA. Here the CDR3 DNA reads TGTGCCAGCAGCCTGACTAGCGGGAAGAACACCGGGGAGCTGTTTTTT. Its translation is CASSLTSGKNTGELFF.

The chain uses TRBV9 and TRBJ2-7; D is unclear. V was clipped by 4 bases and J by 6 bases, with 17 bases between them. CDR1 SGDLS and CDR2 YYNGEE come from the germline V gene. This CDR3 is built from 14 residues. Written as DNA, the CDR3 is TGTGCCAGCAGCCCCAGGACGGATGGCGGCGAGCAGTACTTC. Its protein product is CASSPRTDGGEQYF.

This clone has only one observation. In the same sample, other DNA sequences code for this CDR3. V usage is TRBV5-1 and J usage is TRBJ1-5; the match to TRBD1 covers 7 bases. J was trimmed by 8 bases and V by 2 bases; bases with no gene match: 7. The CDR3 runs 14 residues. CDR1 is SGHRS and CDR2 is YFSETQ in the germline V gene. CDR3 nucleotides: TGCGCCAGCAGCTTTGGAGGGGGCTCGGAGCCCCAGCATTTT. It yields the protein CASSFGGGSEPQHF.

V and J are TRBV9 and TRBJ1-2; 9 bases match TRBD1. Germline CDR1 SGDLS, CDR2 YYNGEE. The CDR3 contains 11 residues. The V gene end was trimmed by 5 bases and the J gene end by 7 bases; junction bases not matched to a gene: 0. CDR3 sequence reads: CASRDRGGYTF. DNA for the CDR3: TGTGCCAGCAGGGACAGGGGTGGCTACACCTTC. Complete variable domain (other parts from reference TRBV9 and TRBJ1-2): DSGVTQTPKHLITATGQRVTLRCSPRSGDLSVYWYQQSLDQGLQFLIQYYNGEERAKGNILERFSAQQFPDLHSELNLSSLELGDSALYFCASRDRGGYTFGSGTRLTVV.

The genes are TRBV5-1 and TRBJ2-3, with 9 bases lining up with TRBD2. The CDR3 runs 15 residues. With V trimmed by 3 bases and J by 1 base, 3 bases remained unmatched. The germline V gene encodes CDR1 SGHRS and CDR2 YFSETQ. Here the CDR3 reads CASSSKRGGTDTQYF. DNA of the CDR3: TGCGCCAGCAGCTCCAAGCGGGGGGGCACAGATACGCAGTATTTT.

The chain recombines TRBV7-8 with TRBJ2-7; the match to TRBD1 covers 9 bases. The CDR3 spans 14 residues. V trimming: 5 bases; J trimming: 3 bases; junction bases outside the gene matches: 5. From germline, CDR1 is SGHVS and CDR2 FQNEAQ. CDR3 sequence: CASSAQGAHYEQYF. DNA for the CDR3: TGTGCCAGCAGCGCACAGGGGGCGCACTACGAGCAGTACTTC.